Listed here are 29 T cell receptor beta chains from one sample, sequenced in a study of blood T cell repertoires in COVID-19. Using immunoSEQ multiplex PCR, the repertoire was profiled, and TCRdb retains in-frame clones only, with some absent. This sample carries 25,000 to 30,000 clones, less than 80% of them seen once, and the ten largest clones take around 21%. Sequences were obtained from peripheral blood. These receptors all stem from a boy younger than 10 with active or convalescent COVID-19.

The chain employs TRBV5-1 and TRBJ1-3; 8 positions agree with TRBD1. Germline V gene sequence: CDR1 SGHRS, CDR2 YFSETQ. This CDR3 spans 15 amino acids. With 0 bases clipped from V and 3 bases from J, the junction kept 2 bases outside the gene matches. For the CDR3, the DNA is TGCGCCAGCAGCTTGGGGACAGGGATTGGAAACACCATATATTTT. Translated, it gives CASSLGTGIGNTIYF.

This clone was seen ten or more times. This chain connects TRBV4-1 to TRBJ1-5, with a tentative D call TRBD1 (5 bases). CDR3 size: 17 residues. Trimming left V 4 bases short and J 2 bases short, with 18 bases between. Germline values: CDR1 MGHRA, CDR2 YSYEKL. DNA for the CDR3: TGCGCCAGCAGCCCAGACTCCGTCGGGGGAGGCAATCAGCCCCAGCATTTT. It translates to CASSPDSVGGGNQPQHF.

The CDR3 nucleotides read TGTGCCAGCAGCTCGTCATTGGGCGGGGACTACGAGCAGTACTTC. Translating it yields CASSSSLGGDYEQYF. The chain employs TRBV7-6 and TRBJ2-7; D possibly corresponds to TRBD2 (6 bases). Trimming left V 4 bases short and J 3 bases short, with 16 bases between. The germline gives CDR1 SGHVS, CDR2 FNYEAQ. CDR3 length: 15 residues.

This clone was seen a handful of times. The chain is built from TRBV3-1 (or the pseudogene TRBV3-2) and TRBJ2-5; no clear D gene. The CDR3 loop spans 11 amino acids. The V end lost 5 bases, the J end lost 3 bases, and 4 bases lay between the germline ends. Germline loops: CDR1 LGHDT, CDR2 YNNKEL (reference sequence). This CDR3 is CASSYKETQYF. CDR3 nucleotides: TGTGCCAGCAGCTACAAAGAGACCCAGTACTTC.

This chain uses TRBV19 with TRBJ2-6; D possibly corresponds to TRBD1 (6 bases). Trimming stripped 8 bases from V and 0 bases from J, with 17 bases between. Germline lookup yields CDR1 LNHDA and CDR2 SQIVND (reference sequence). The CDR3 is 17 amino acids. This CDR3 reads CASASGHQLSGANVLTF. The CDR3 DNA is TGTGCCAGTGCCTCGGGACACCAACTCTCTGGGGCCAACGTCCTGACTTTC.

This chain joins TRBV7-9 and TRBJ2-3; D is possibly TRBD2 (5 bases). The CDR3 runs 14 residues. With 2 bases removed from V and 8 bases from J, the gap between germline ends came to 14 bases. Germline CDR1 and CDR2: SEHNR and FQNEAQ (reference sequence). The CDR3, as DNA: TGTGCCAGCAGCTTACCTTCCCTACTAGTTACGCAGTATTTT. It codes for CASSLPSLLVTQYF.

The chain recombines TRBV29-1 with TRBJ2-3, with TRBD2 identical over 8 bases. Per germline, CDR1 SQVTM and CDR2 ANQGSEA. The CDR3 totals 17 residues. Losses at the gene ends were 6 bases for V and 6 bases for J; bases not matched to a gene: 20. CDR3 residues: CSVETRGGTQGRDTQYF. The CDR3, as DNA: TGCAGCGTAGAGACCCGCGGGGGGACTCAAGGAAGGGATACGCAGTATTTT.

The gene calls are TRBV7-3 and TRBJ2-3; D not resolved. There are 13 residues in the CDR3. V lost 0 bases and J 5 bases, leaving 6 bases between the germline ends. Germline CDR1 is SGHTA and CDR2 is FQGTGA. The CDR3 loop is CASSLTRGDTQYF. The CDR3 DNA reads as TGTGCCAGCAGCTTAACACGAGGAGATACGCAGTATTTT.

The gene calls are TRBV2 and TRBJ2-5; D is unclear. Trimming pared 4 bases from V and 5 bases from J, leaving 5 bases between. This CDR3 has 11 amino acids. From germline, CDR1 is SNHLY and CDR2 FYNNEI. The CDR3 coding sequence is TGTGCCAGCAGTGTCGGGGAGACCCAGTACTTC. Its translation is CASSVGETQYF. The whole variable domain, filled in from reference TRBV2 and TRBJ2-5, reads EPEVTQTPSHQVTQMGQEVILRCVPISNHLYFYWYRQILGQKVEFLVSFYNNEISEKSEIFDDQFSVERPDGSNFTLKIRSTKLEDSAMYFCASSVGETQYFGPGTRLLVL.

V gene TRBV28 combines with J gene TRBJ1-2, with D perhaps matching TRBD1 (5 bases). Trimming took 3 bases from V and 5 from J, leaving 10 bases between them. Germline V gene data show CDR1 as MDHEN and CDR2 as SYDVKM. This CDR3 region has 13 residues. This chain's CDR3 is CASSLGGGYGYTF. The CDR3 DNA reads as TGTGCCAGCAGTTTGGGCGGGGGGTATGGCTACACCTTC.

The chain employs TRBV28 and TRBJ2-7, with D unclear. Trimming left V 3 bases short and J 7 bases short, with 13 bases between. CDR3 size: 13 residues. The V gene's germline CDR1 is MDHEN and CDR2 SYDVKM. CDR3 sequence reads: CASSFGAPREQYF. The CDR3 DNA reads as TGTGCCAGCAGTTTTGGTGCCCCTCGGGAGCAGTACTTC.

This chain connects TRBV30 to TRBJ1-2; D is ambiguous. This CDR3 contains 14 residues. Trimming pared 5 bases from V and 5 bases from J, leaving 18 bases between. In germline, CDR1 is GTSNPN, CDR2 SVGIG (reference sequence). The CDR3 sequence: CAWGTKSRPYGYTF. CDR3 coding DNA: TGTGCCTGGGGTACTAAAAGCCGTCCTTATGGCTACACCTTC.

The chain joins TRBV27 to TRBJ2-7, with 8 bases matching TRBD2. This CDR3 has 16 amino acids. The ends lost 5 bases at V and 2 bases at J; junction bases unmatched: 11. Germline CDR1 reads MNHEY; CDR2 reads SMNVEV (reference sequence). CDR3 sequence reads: CASSPIGLAETYEQYF. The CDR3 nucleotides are TGTGCCAGCAGTCCTATCGGACTAGCAGAAACCTACGAGCAGTACTTC.

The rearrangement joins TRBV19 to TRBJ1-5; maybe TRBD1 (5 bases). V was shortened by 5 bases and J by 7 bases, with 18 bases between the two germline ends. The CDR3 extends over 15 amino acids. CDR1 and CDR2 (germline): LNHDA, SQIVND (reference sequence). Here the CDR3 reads CASSVGHRVDQPQHF. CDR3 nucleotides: TGTGCCAGTAGTGTCGGACACCGGGTAGACCAGCCCCAGCATTTT.

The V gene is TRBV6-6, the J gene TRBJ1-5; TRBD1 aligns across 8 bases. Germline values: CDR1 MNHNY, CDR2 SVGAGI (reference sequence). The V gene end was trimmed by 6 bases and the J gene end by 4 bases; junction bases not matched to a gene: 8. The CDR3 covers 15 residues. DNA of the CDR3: TGTGCCAGCAGGAGGGGGACAGGCCCTAATCAGCCCCAGCATTTT. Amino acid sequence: CASRRGTGPNQPQHF.

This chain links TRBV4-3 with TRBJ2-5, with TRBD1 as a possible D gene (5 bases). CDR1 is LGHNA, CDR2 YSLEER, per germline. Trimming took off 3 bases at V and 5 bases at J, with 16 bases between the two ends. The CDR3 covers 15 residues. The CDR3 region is CASSHDFLGRETQYF. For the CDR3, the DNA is TGCGCCAGCAGCCACGACTTTTTGGGGCGGGAGACCCAGTACTTC.

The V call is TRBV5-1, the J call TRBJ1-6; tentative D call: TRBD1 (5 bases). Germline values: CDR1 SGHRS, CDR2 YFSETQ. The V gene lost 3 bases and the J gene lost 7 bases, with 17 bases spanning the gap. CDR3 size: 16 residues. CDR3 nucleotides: TGCGCCAGCAGCTCTGGAGGGGTGAGGCCCAATTCACCCCTCCACTTT. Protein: CASSSGGVRPNSPLHF.

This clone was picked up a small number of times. CDR3 sequence reads: CASSPIVGGQFF. In nucleotides, the CDR3 is TGTGCCAGCAGTCCAATAGTAGGAGGGCAGTTCTTC. V gene TRBV27 combines with J gene TRBJ2-1; the D gene is possibly TRBD2 (5 bases). Trimming pared 5 bases from V and 12 bases from J, leaving 14 bases between. The length of the CDR3 is 12 residues. The germline gives CDR1 MNHEY, CDR2 SMNVEV (reference sequence).

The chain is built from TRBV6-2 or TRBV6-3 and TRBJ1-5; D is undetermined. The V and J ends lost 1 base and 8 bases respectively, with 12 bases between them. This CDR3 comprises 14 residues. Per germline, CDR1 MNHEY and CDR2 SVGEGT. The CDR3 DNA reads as TGTGCCAGCAGTTACTTTAGTTCGACTGAGCCCCAGCATTTT. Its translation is CASSYFSSTEPQHF.

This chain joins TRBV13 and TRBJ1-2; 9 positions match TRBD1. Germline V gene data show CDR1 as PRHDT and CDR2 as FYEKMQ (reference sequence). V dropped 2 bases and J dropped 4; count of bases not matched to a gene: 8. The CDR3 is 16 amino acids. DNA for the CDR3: TGTGCCAGCAGCTTAAGGGGGACAGGGATCACCTATGGCTACACCTTC. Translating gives CASSLRGTGITYGYTF.

The CDR3 protein is CASSNMGGNYYEQYF. The CDR3 bases are TGTGCCAGCAGCAACATGGGGGGGAATTACTACGAGCAGTACTTC. V is TRBV7-9 and J is TRBJ2-7, with 7 bases fitting TRBD2. The germline V gene encodes CDR1 SEHNR and CDR2 FQNEAQ (reference sequence). This CDR3 has 15 residues. V lost 5 bases, J lost 3 bases, and 10 bases stayed unmatched.

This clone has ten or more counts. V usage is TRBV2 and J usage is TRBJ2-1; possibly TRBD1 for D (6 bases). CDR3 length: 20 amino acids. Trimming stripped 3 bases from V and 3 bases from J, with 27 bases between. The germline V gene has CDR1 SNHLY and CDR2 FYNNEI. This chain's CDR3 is CASSDYPKGHNLKHYNEQFF. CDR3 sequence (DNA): TGTGCCAGCAGTGATTACCCGAAGGGACACAACCTAAAGCACTACAATGAGCAGTTCTTC.

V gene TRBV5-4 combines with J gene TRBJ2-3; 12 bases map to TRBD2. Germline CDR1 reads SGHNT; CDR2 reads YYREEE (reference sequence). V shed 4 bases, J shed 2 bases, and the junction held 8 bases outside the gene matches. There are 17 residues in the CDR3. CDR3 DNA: TGTGCCAGCAGCCGACGAAGACTAGCGGGGGACACAGATACGCAGTATTTT. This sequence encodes CASSRRRLAGDTDTQYF.

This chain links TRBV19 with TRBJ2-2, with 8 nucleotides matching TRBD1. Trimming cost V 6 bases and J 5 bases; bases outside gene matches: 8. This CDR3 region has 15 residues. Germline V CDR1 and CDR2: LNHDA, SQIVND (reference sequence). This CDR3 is CASRTGDRWTGELFF. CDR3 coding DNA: TGTGCCAGTAGGACAGGGGATCGCTGGACCGGGGAGCTGTTTTTT.

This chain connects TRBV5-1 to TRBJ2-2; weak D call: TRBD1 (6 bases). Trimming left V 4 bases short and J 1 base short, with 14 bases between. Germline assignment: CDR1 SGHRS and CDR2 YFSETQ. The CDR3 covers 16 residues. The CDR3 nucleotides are TGCGCCAGCAGCCTCAGACAGGTCTTGAACACCGGGGAGCTGTTTTTT. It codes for CASSLRQVLNTGELFF.

Here the CDR3 DNA reads TGTGCCAGCAGTTATTTAGCGGGTAATGAGCAGTTCTTC. Encoded protein: CASSYLAGNEQFF. The chain has TRBV6-5 and TRBJ2-1; 7 nucleotides align to TRBD2. V was pared by 3 bases and J by 7 bases, with 3 bases of the junction left unmatched. The CDR3 consists of 13 residues. Per the germline V gene, CDR1 is MNHEY and CDR2 is SVGAGI.

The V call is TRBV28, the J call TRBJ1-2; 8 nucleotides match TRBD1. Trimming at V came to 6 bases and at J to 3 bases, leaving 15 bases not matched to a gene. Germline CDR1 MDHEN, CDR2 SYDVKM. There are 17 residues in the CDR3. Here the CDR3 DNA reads TGTGCCAGCAGCTCTGCCTTTTTCGGGACAGGCGACTATGGCTACACCTTC. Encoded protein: CASSSAFFGTGDYGYTF.

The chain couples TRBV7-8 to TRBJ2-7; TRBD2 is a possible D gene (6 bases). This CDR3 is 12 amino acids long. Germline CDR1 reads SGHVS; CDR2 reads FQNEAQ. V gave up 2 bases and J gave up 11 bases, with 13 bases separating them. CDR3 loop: CASSLPPGVEYF. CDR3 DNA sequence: TGTGCCAGCAGCTTACCTCCGGGGGTTGAGTACTTC.

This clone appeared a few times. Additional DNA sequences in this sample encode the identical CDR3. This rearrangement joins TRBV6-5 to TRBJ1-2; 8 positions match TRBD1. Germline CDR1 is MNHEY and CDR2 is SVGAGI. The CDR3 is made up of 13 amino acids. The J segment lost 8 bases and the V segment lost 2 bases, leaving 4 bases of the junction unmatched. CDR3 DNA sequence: TGTGCCAGCAGTTACGGACAGGGAAGAGGCTACACCTTC. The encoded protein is CASSYGQGRGYTF.